The rows below give T cell receptor beta chains drawn from one sample of a study of prognosis after radiotherapy for stage I lung cancer. Via MiXCR, TCRdb re-called the multiplex PCR reads, giving one row per CDR3 protein. Here the sample spans fewer than 35,000 distinct CDR3 sequences, 48% being singletons. This specimen was PBMCs, taken before or after stereotactic body radiation therapy (not recorded which). These receptor sequences come from a donor of 50 years or more with non-small cell lung cancer. CDR3s leave out the opening cysteine and the closing phenylalanine or tryptophan.

J: TRBJ2-3
V: TRBV5-6
CDR3: ASSLRTGSTQY

J: TRBJ2-2
V: TRBV7-9
CDR3: ASSFGGFTNTGELF

J: TRBJ1-1
V: TRBV29-1
CDR3: SVVGEGVAF

J: TRBJ1-2
V: TRBV11-3
CDR3: ASSLDSGTYGYT

J: TRBJ2-5
V: TRBV20-1
CDR3: SARDWLAGGRETQY

J: TRBJ1-5
V: TRBV7-2
CDR3: AISYPGEQPQH

J: TRBJ2-2
V: TRBV3-1
CDR3: ASSPLARGARNTGELF

J: TRBJ2-7
V: TRBV3-1
CDR3: ASSQDAVLGAYEQY

J: TRBJ2-7
V: TRBV7-3
CDR3: ASSRRTSSEQY

J: TRBJ2-1
V: TRBV20-1
CDR3: STYSGVGIRGEQF

J: TRBJ2-1
V: TRBV19
CDR3: ATPGTSGLEEQF

J: TRBJ2-5
V: TRBV25-1
CDR3: ASSAPGGRKETQY

J: TRBJ1-2
V: TRBV20-1
CDR3: SATRGGQSYGYT

J: TRBJ1-2
V: TRBV5-5
CDR3: ASSLFLSGSYGYT

J: TRBJ1-2
V: TRBV11-2
CDR3: ASSSLTGGSEGYT

J: TRBJ2-7
V: TRBV3-1
CDR3: ASSQERAGDPISYEQY

J: TRBJ1-5
V: TRBV19
CDR3: AITPTGGHSNQPQH

J: TRBJ2-6
V: TRBV2
CDR3: ASSPQGPEDGANVLT

J: TRBJ2-1
V: TRBV12-3/TRBV12-4
CDR3: ATKPGLVSVLYNEQF

J: TRBJ2-5
V: TRBV5-1
CDR3: ASSLALAGVETQY

J: TRBJ2-5
V: TRBV12-3/TRBV12-4
CDR3: ASSLTRARETQY

J: TRBJ2-6
V: TRBV30
CDR3: DWSVDGANVLT

J: TRBJ1-2
V: TRBV6-1
CDR3: ASSEASAHDYGYT

J: TRBJ1-5
V: TRBV11-2
CDR3: ASSLEGTGQPQH